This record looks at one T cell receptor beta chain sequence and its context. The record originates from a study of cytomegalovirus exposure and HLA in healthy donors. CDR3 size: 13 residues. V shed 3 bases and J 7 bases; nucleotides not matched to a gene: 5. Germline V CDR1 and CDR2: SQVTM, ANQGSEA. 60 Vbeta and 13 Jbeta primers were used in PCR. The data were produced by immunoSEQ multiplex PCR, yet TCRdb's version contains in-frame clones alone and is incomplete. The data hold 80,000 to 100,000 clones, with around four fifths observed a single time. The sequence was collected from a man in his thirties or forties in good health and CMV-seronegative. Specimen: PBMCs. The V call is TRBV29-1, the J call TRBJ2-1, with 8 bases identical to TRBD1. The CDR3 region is CSVDRGRGNEQFF. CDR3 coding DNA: TGCAGCGTTGACAGGGGGCGAGGTAATGAGCAGTTCTTC.